This TCR beta chain emerged from a study of response to subunit inactivated influenza vaccine. Study findings and constraints: There was a suggestion from the authors that each seasonal influenza vaccination recruits few new T cells.

TCRdb reanalysed the RT-PCR reads using MiXCR and keeps one entry per CDR3 protein. The data hold 290,000 or so distinct CDR3 sequences, with approximately 23% observed a single time. The table lists this clonotype with many counts. Its antigen is still unknown. The sequence derives from a man between 50 and 69 years old who received an inactivated influenza vaccine. Source: PBMCs from blood, taken approximately 22 months after vaccination.

This CDR3 is CSARDIREGRNEQFF. CDR3 DNA sequence: TGCAGTGCTAGAGATATACGGGAGGGCCGCAATGAGCAGTTCTTC. The rearrangement uses TRBV20-1 and TRBJ2-1; TRBD2 matches 8 bases. With V trimmed by 0 bases and J by 6 bases, 7 bases remained unmatched. The CDR3 consists of 15 residues. CDR1 and CDR2 (germline): DFQATT, SNEGSKA (reference sequence).